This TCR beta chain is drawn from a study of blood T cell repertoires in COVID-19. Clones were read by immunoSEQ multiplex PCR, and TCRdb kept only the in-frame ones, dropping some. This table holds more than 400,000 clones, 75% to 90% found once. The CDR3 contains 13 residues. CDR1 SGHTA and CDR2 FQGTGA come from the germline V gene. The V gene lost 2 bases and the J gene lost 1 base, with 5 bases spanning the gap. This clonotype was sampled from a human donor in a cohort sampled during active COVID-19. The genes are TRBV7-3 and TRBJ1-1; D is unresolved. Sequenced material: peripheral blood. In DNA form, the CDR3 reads TGTGCCAGCAGCTTACATCAGAACACTGAAGCTTTCTTT. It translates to CASSLHQNTEAFF.